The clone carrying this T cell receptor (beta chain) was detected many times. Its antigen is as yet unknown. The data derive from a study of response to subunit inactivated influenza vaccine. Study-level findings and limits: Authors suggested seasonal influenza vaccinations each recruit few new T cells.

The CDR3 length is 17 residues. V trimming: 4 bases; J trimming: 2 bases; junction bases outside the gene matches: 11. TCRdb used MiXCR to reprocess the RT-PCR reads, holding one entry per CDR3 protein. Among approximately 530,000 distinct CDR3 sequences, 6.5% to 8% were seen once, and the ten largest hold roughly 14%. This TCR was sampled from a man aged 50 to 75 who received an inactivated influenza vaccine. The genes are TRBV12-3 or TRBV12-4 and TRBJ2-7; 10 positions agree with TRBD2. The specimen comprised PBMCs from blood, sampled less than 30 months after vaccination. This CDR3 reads CASSSAMTSGFPYEQYF. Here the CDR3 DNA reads TGTGCCAGCAGTTCCGCTATGACTAGCGGGTTTCCCTACGAGCAGTACTTC.